This TCR beta chain was sequenced during a study of blood T cell repertoires in COVID-19. Across the whole study: Samples taken during acute and convalescent COVID-19 were collected in the United States, Italy and Spain. PBMCs, B-cell-depleted T cells, or T cells were the source of the cDNA or gDNA that made up the material.

This CDR3 has 15 amino acids. Germline V gene lookup returns CDR1 MDHEN and CDR2 SYDVKM. Trimming left V 6 bases short and J 0 bases short, with 15 bases between. Original data processing: How many nucleated cells were present was estimated from reference gene primer amplification. Produced via immunoSEQ multiplex PCR; TCRdb's table is partial and in-frame only. From that table come the V and J calls and clone size; the DNA was used to work out D and trimming. The sample has approximately 100,000 clones, about 75% seen once; the top ten hold approximately 5.9%. Input material: peripheral blood. This clonotype was obtained from a man of 80 years or more with acute or convalescent COVID-19. V gene TRBV28 combines with J gene TRBJ2-7; a possible D gene is TRBD1 (6 bases). CDR3 region: CASRSTRGYSYEQYF. DNA for the CDR3: TGTGCCAGCAGGTCCACAAGGGGGTACTCCTACGAGCAGTACTTC.